The sequence of this TCR beta chain was determined in a study of T cell responses to AZD1222 COVID-19 vaccine. Study-level findings and limits: Spike-specific TCR breadth rose after two AZD1222 doses, and depth rose as well. Sampling that yielded the repertoires occurred only after the peak T cell response. There were vaccine-associated CD4 TCRs across spike, dominant at 160-218 and 743-854.

Assay used: immunoSEQ multiplex PCR; TCRdb lists only in-frame clones, some missing. The sample has about 200,000 clones, over 85% seen once. Second-dose groups at about 4 or about 12 weeks were pooled. CDR3 length: 13 residues. V was clipped by 8 bases and J by 4 bases, with 14 bases between them. On this clone: Its specificity is unknown.

The chain combines TRBV12-3 or TRBV12-4 with TRBJ1-2, with D hard to call. Sequencing was performed on peripheral blood, taken 28 days after the second AZD1222 dose. The clonotype originates from an adult who received the AZD1222 COVID-19 vaccine. Here the CDR3 DNA reads TGTGCCAGCCGACCCCGGGTTGGCTATGGCTACACCTTC. This encodes CASRPRVGYGYTF.